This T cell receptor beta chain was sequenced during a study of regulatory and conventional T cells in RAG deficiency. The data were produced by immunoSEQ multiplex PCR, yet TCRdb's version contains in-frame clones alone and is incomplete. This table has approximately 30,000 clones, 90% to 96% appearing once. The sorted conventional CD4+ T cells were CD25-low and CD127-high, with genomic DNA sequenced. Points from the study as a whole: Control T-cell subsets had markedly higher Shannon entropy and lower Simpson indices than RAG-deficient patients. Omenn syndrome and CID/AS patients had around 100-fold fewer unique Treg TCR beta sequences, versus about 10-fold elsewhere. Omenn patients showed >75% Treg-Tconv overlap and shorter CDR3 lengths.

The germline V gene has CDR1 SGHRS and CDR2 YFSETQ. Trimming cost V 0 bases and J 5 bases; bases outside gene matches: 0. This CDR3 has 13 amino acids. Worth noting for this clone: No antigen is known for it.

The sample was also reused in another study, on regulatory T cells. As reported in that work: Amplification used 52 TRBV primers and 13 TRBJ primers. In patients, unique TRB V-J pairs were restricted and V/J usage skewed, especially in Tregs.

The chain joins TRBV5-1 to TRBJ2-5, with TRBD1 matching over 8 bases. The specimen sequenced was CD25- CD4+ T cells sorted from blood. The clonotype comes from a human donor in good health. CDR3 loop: CASSLDRGETQYF. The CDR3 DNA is TGCGCCAGCAGCTTGGACAGGGGGGAGACCCAGTACTTC.